The 19 T cell receptor beta chains presented below share a single source sample, sequenced in a study of blood T cell repertoires in COVID-19. TCRdb's table, derived via immunoSEQ multiplex PCR, lists solely in-frame clones and lacks some. The sample consists of approximately 160,000 clones, about 86% of them appearing once. Sequencing input: PBMCs or T cells enriched from blood (not recorded which). The receptors here all came from a man aged 50 or older who had recovered from COVID-19.

This sequence joins TRBV3-1 (or the pseudogene TRBV3-2) and TRBJ2-7; a possible D gene is TRBD2 (5 bases). Trimming stripped 4 bases from V and 7 bases from J, with 14 bases between. The germline gives CDR1 LGHDT, CDR2 YNNKEL (reference sequence). CDR3 length equals 13 residues. The CDR3 sequence is CASSPRVQREQYF. DNA for the CDR3: TGTGCCAGCAGCCCTCGAGTCCAGCGGGAGCAGTACTTC.

This rearrangement joins TRBV7-2 to TRBJ1-1, with D perhaps TRBD1 (6 bases). The CDR3 has 15 amino acids. The V gene lost 3 bases and the J gene lost 4 bases, with 15 bases spanning the gap. CDR1 is SGHTA and CDR2 is FQGNSA in the germline V gene. CDR3 region: CASSFLQGYTTEAFF. The DNA for the CDR3 is TGTGCCAGCAGCTTCCTACAGGGATATACCACTGAAGCTTTCTTT.

V is TRBV2 and J is TRBJ1-1, with 8 positions matching TRBD1. This CDR3 contains 12 residues. The J segment lost 7 bases and the V segment lost 5 bases, leaving 3 bases of the junction unmatched. Germline values: CDR1 SNHLY, CDR2 FYNNEI. The CDR3: CASSQDRGEAFF. CDR3 bases: TGTGCCAGCAGTCAAGACAGGGGTGAAGCTTTCTTT.

The sample holds one count of this clone. CDR3 sequence reads: CASSPLLLAGEETQYF. The CDR3 nucleotides read TGTGCCAGCTCACCCCTCTTACTAGCGGGGGAAGAGACCCAGTACTTC. J is TRBJ2-5 and V is TRBV18; 11 bases fit TRBD2. Germline trimming cut 3 bases from V and 3 bases from J; bases unmatched to any gene: 6. The CDR3 contains 16 residues. CDR1 and CDR2 from the germline V gene are KGHSH and LQKENI.

The gene calls are TRBV6-6 and TRBJ1-1; maybe TRBD1 (5 bases). Per the germline V gene, CDR1 is MNHNY and CDR2 is SVGAGI (reference sequence). V shed 0 bases and J shed 5 bases, with 16 bases lying between them. This CDR3 has 16 amino acids. CDR3 loop: CASSYSGIQGRTEAFF. As DNA, the CDR3 is TGTGCCAGCAGTTACTCGGGCATCCAGGGAAGGACTGAAGCTTTCTTT.

This rearrangement joins TRBV4-1 to TRBJ1-3; D possibly corresponds to TRBD1 (5 bases). V was cut by 6 bases and J by 0 bases, with 9 bases left in between. This CDR3 spans 14 amino acids. The germline V gene encodes CDR1 MGHRA and CDR2 YSYEKL. The CDR3 is CASRGLLSGNTIYF. The CDR3 nucleotides are TGCGCCAGCAGGGGACTCCTCTCTGGAAACACCATATATTTT.

This rearrangement joins TRBV7-2 to TRBJ1-6, with TRBD1 identical over 7 bases. Looked up from germline, CDR1 is SGHTA and CDR2 is FQGNSA. This CDR3 comprises 14 residues. The V and J ends lost 5 bases and 10 bases, in that order; junction bases with no gene match: 8. The DNA for the CDR3 is TGTGCCAGCAGCCCCAGGGACAGAGGCTCACCCCTCCACTTT. Translated, it gives CASSPRDRGSPLHF.

The V gene is TRBV3-1 (or the pseudogene TRBV3-2), the J gene TRBJ1-3, with a weak D call TRBD1 (6 bases). Trimming took 1 base from V and 5 from J, leaving 12 bases between them. Germline CDR1 is LGHDT and CDR2 is YNNKEL (reference sequence). CDR3 length equals 15 residues. CDR3 residues: CASSQGGQGRNTIYF. In DNA, the CDR3 is TGTGCCAGCAGCCAAGGTGGTCAGGGGCGAAACACCATATATTTT.

This clone was observed a single time. This chain links TRBV9 with TRBJ2-2; 8 bases map to TRBD2. Germline V lookup: CDR1 SGDLS, CDR2 YYNGEE. The CDR3 is 16 residues long. Trimming at V came to 0 bases and at J to 2 bases, leaving 3 bases not matched to a gene. The CDR3 sequence: CASSVDRGGNTGELFF. The CDR3 coding sequence is TGTGCCAGCAGCGTAGATCGGGGGGGCAACACCGGGGAGCTGTTTTTT.

The V gene is TRBV2, the J gene TRBJ1-2, with no clear D. Trimming took off 6 bases at V and 0 bases at J, with 14 bases between the two ends. Germline CDR1 and CDR2: SNHLY and FYNNEI. The CDR3 is made up of 15 amino acids. DNA of the CDR3: TGTGCCAGCAGGGTATTTGAGGTGCCTAACTATGGCTACACCTTC. Translated: CASRVFEVPNYGYTF.

This chain links TRBV6-5 with TRBJ1-5, with D possibly being TRBD1 (6 bases). CDR1 is MNHEY, CDR2 SVGAGI, per germline. The CDR3 covers 13 residues. The V end lost 6 bases, the J end lost 5 bases, and 11 bases lay between the germline ends. CDR3 sequence (DNA): TGTGCCAGCAGAGGGGGGGTGGATCAGCCCCAGCATTTT. It is translated as CASRGGVDQPQHF.

This chain links TRBV10-3 with TRBJ2-7; 7 nucleotides agree with TRBD1. Germline V gene lookup returns CDR1 ENHRY and CDR2 SYGVKD. The ends lost 0 bases at V and 4 bases at J; junction bases unmatched: 3. The CDR3 extends over 14 amino acids. The CDR3 loop is CAISESDRIYEQYF. CDR3 bases: TGTGCCATCAGTGAGTCGGACAGGATATACGAGCAGTACTTC.

The chain joins TRBV5-6 to TRBJ1-2; 8 nucleotides line up with TRBD1. V trimming: 0 bases; J trimming: 5 bases; junction bases outside the gene matches: 6. This CDR3 is 15 amino acids long. Germline lookup yields CDR1 SGHDT and CDR2 YYEEEE. CDR3 nucleotide sequence: TGTGCCAGCAGCTTGGTGGGGCGGACAGGGTATGGCTACACCTTC. It yields the protein CASSLVGRTGYGYTF.

The chain uses TRBV5-5 and TRBJ2-6; D remains unclear. The germline CDR1 and CDR2 sequences are SGHKS and YYEKEE (reference sequence). This CDR3 region has 16 residues. The V end lost 0 bases, the J end lost 0 bases, and 7 bases lay between the germline ends. Here the CDR3 DNA reads TGTGCCAGCAGCTTGGCACCACTCTCTGGGGCCAACGTCCTGACTTTC. It codes for CASSLAPLSGANVLTF.

This clone was observed a few times. V is TRBV27 and J is TRBJ2-7, with D perhaps matching TRBD2 (6 bases). Germline V gene lookup returns CDR1 MNHEY and CDR2 SMNVEV (reference sequence). The CDR3 length is 12 residues. The ends were cut back, 5 bases at V and 6 bases at J, with 11 bases in the middle. CDR3 region: CASSPDGGEQYF. CDR3 in DNA: TGTGCCAGCAGTCCAGACGGGGGCGAGCAGTACTTC.

The chain has TRBV7-8 and TRBJ2-3; maybe TRBD1 (5 bases). The CDR3 sequence is 18 residues long. Germline V gene sequence: CDR1 SGHVS, CDR2 FQNEAQ. Trimming took 4 bases from V and 3 from J, leaving 23 bases between them. The CDR3 nucleotides are TGTGCCAGCAGCTCCAAGAAACAGTCCAGGGTATTGACAGATACGCAGTATTTT. Its protein is CASSSKKQSRVLTDTQYF.

The chain employs TRBV12-5 and TRBJ2-1, with a weak D call TRBD2 (6 bases). Per the germline V gene, CDR1 is LGHNT and CDR2 is FRNRAP. The ends were cut back, 5 bases at V and 0 bases at J, with 17 bases in the middle. The CDR3 is 17 amino acids. CDR3 residues: CASGLPPRGGSYNEQFF. Written as DNA, the CDR3 is TGTGCTAGTGGTCTACCGCCGCGGGGCGGCTCCTACAATGAGCAGTTCTTC.

The chain has TRBV11-2 and TRBJ1-4; 11 nucleotides match TRBD1. V lost 4 bases, J lost 8 bases, and 3 bases stayed unmatched. This CDR3 comprises 14 residues. CDR1 and CDR2 (germline): SGHAT, FQNNGV. The CDR3 DNA reads TGTGCCAGCAGCTGGGACAGGGGGGCGGAAAAACTGTTTTTT. Translated, it gives CASSWDRGAEKLFF.

This clone was counted between two and nine times. The J gene is TRBJ2-2, the V gene TRBV7-9; TRBD1 might be the D (6 bases). V shed 3 bases and J shed 5 bases, with 19 bases lying between them. Germline V gene lookup returns CDR1 SEHNR and CDR2 FQNEAQ (reference sequence). The CDR3 is made up of 17 amino acids. The DNA for the CDR3 is TGTGCCAGCAGCTTTCCTGCCGGGACACCGGCAACCGGGGAGCTGTTTTTT. It specifies CASSFPAGTPATGELFF. Filled out from reference TRBV7-9 and TRBJ2-2, the complete variable domain reads DTGVSQNPRHKITKRGQNVTFRCDPISEHNRLYWYRQTLGQGPEFLTYFQNEAQLEKSRLLSDRFSAERPKGSFSTLEIQRTEQGDSAMYLCASSFPAGTPATGELFFGEGSRLTVL.